This TCR beta chain was recorded in a study of blood T cell repertoires in COVID-19. In germline, CDR1 is MNHEY, CDR2 SVGAGI. Trimming cost V 6 bases and J 7 bases, with 8 bases left between them. This CDR3 is 11 amino acids long. As handled by the study authors: Amplification of reference gene primers provided the estimated nucleated cell counts. Clones were sequenced by immunoSEQ multiplex PCR, and TCRdb holds only the in-frame ones, with some missing. V and J calls and clone size come straight from that table; D and trimming were deduced from the DNA. The data show 70,000 or so clones, with around 87% seen just once and approximately 16% held by the top ten. It was during active infection that Seattle patients were enrolled and then longitudinally followed.

Sequenced sample: peripheral blood. The chain carries TRBV6-5 and TRBJ2-3; D is perhaps TRBD1 (5 bases). The sequence was collected from a man aged 40-49 years with COVID-19, enrolled during active disease. CDR3 sequence reads: CASRTAHTQYF. CDR3 nucleotide sequence: TGTGCCAGCAGGACAGCCCATACGCAGTATTTT.